Reported below is one TCR beta chain. As yet, its antigen is unknown. Germline is not matched at one junction end, which may reflect a read error. Regions amplified from RNA transcripts were the TCR beta CDR3 regions. Initially, a first-round RT-PCR of the TCR CDR3 employed the HTBI primer set. TCRdb processed the multiplex PCR reads anew with MiXCR; each CDR3 protein has one entry. The sample consists of roughly 800,000 distinct CDR3 sequences, 38% of them appearing once. This specimen belongs to a study of T cells in Graves' hyperthyroidism and ophthalmopathy. Study results and limitations: A model built on 13 V-J features separated ophthalmopathy from stable hyperthyroidism. Before onset, by a median of 6.5 months, the model predicted ophthalmopathy. Most expanded thyroid clonotypes above 0.001 also appeared in blood.

There are 15 residues in the CDR3. Germline V gene lookup returns CDR1 SGHTA and CDR2 FQGNSA. This receptor was taken from a man between 18 and 29 years old with Graves' hyperthyroidism. The specimen was blood. V gene TRBV7-2 combines with J gene TRBJ2-7, with D possibly matching TRBD2 (5 bases). CDR3 loop: CVSSWASDSPYEQYF. The CDR3, as DNA: TGTGTCAGCAGCTGGGCCTCGGACTCGCCCTACGAGCAGTACTTC.